This T cell receptor beta chain was sequenced for a study of shared clonotypes between healthy human individuals. Naive CD8 cells were CD45RO-negative, positively selected for CCR7, excluding terminally differentiated effector memory CD45RA+ cells. Evenly divided among several immunoSEQ plates was the genomic DNA of each subset. Per the authors' pipeline: Junction-only sequences produced by ImmunoSEQ had no quality scores, so filtering differed. The repertoire was sequenced with immunoSEQ multiplex PCR; TCRdb's copy has only in-frame clones and lacks some. The V and J calls and the clone size are those of that table, but D and trimming were determined from the DNA. Here the sample spans more than 2 million clones, 85% to 95% being singletons. Between the trimmed V and J ends, which lost 4 bases and 1 base, there was a span of 20 bases. The CDR3 loop spans 17 amino acids. The germline gives CDR1 SGHRS, CDR2 YFSETQ.

A note on this clone: The antigen remains undetermined.

Regarding the study as a whole: Generation probabilities were higher for clonotypes shared across all four sorted-subset donors than for unshared ones.

This TCR was recovered from a man aged 18 to 29 in good health. Some clones in this sample may be carry-over from other donors' samples. The sequencing sample was made of naive CD8+ T cells from PBMCs. The chain employs TRBV5-1 and TRBJ1-1; tentatively, D is TRBD1 (5 bases). In DNA form, the CDR3 reads TGCGCCAGCAGCCCACGAATTTTGGAGGGGAGGAACACTGAAGCTTTCTTT. Encoded protein: CASSPRILEGRNTEAFF.